This TCR beta chain was identified during a study of CD8+ T cells in alopecia areata. Study information: At a dose of 5 to 10 mg twice daily, oral tofacitinib was given to treated patients.

Treatment denoted: oral pan-JAK inhibitor, 5-10 mg twice daily. The CDR3 is made up of 15 amino acids. The germline V gene encodes CDR1 MDHEN and CDR2 SYDVKM. V lost 5 bases to trimming and J lost 8 bases; unmatched junction nucleotides: 10. Following RNA extraction, reverse transcription yielded cDNA that acted as the sequencing template. This table comes from immunoSEQ multiplex PCR, and its TCRdb copy is limited to in-frame clones, with some not included. The sample records approximately 300,000 clones, about three fifths being singletons. A few counts support this clone. The antigen remains undetermined. Study observations and caveats: Higher clonality was seen in lesional scalp than in normal scalp, especially in alopecia totalis/universalis. Expanded CD8+ clones among the top 100, as well as scalp clonality, were significantly decreased by tofacitinib.

The TCR sequence derives from a human donor with alopecia areata. The chain links TRBV28 to TRBJ1-4; 8 bases map to TRBD1. The sample consisted of CD4+ T cells sorted from blood, taken at week 24, from a patient treated with tofacitinib. The CDR3 nucleotides are TGTGCCAGCAGTCTATCGGGACAGGCTAGGGAAAAACTGTTTTTT. Protein sequence: CASSLSGQAREKLFF.